This T cell receptor beta chain was obtained from a study of cytomegalovirus exposure and HLA in healthy donors (dated by TCRdb to about 2017). For the wider study: An earlier analysis of some 620 of the donors reported 276 Gb of sequence data and around 100 million unique TCR beta sequences obtained from approximately 180 million T cells. All discovery cohort repertoires had been generated on a single sequencing platform. Roughly 300 gigabases of sequencing data and approximately 84 million unique TCR sequences were included in an early release covering over 600 HLA-typed donors. Roughly five DR-DQ haplotypes were treated as single units for association and clustering because of strong linkage in the cohort. An earlier analysis of some 500 of the donors applied high-throughput TCR beta sequencing to assess whether each TCR beta V gene segment acted as functional or pseudogenic. In the later analysis, no new phenotypic data were used to find candidate immune exposures; instead, reliance was placed on TCR beta sequences and their occurrence across donors. Typing coverage differed by locus: A, B, C, DRB1 and DQB1 were typed in roughly 620-630 donors, DQA1 in about 550, DPA1 in approximately 610, and DPB1 in roughly 470. The study profiled the T cell repertoires of fewer than 850 subjects by immunosequencing and related them to cytomegalovirus serostatus. Of the approximately 400 genotyped donors, approximately 80% fell in the genetic ancestry cluster associated with self-reported Caucasian donors. Among roughly 400 genotyped donors of the cohort, an average of approximately 250,000 unique TCR beta nucleotide sequences were sequenced per donor, roughly 20% of them non-productive. To study patterns of TCR occurrence, a later analysis re-analyzed previously published TCR beta repertoires from 666 donors and added high-resolution HLA genotyping. To predict cytomegalovirus infection status, the study combined high-throughput TCR immunosequencing, statistical association of individual TCRs with disease status, and machine learning. Besides the first cohort of more than 650 subjects, a separate validation cohort made up of 120 or so different subjects was used. Donor age, sex, ethnicity and CMV serostatus were compiled alongside the repertoire data. A later genetic analysis used genome-wide SNP genotypes for about 60% of the roughly 700 donors, treating that subset as a discovery cohort. Both class I and class II loci were covered by HLA typing, at four-digit resolution. The study aimed to test whether signatures of past pathogen exposure could be identified by cataloging public T cell receptors.

Based on the germline V gene, the CDR1 and CDR2 sequences are LGHNA and YNFKEQ. The trim is 2 bases for V and 4 bases for J, with a gap of 9 bases between the germline ends. Spanning cysteine to phenylalanine, the CDR3 consists of 14 amino acids. Only the CDR3 region is kept as DNA, spanning 42 bases read in frame from base 1. Details on this clone: Its antigen is currently not known. Base qualities are not at hand, and no much larger clone is one base apart.

Findings and caveats that apply to the study as a whole: Linkage disequilibrium might explain the correlated functional status among segregating V segments, but an unknown experimental factor could not be ruled out. The cohort was sequenced for TCR beta chains only, and without alpha or paired-chain data the features that could be detected were limited. In an earlier analysis of around 600 of the donors, most TCR beta V segments were observed in productive rearrangements about 87% or about 30% of the time, broadly matching IMGT annotations. Because counts were too low, seventeen rarely observed V segments, including chromosome 9 orphons, were excluded from the earlier analysis of several hundred of the donors. In a later analysis, HLA-associated TCR beta chains showed more clonal expansion and lower generation probabilities than non-associated chains that were equally common. Assigning TCR associations to individual alleles was difficult when HLA alleles, especially DR and DQ, strongly co-occurred. A cluster of highly shared sequence variants was judged likely to represent a technical artifact of the sequencing pipeline. Some IMGT-functional V segments, including TRBV6-2 and TRBV6-3, could not be told apart with the 87-base-pair reads, so those segments were excluded. According to a later analysis, parvovirus B19, influenza, CMV and Epstein-Barr virus appeared linked to several top co-occurrence clusters. V-gene and J-gene trimming of TCR beta chains was associated with a missense DCLRE1C variant in a later genetic analysis, and the association was replicated in an independent cohort. Across donors, most TCR sequences were observed very rarely, whereas some public TCRs were present in many individuals. Specific HLA alleles were associated with 16,951 TCR beta sequences at a false discovery rate of 0.05 in a later analysis. In a later analysis, TCR association rates were found to vary across HLA loci, with the most associated TCRs seen for DRB1 alleles and the fewest for HLA-C alleles. In vitro tests confirmed that a few of the cytomegalovirus-associated TCR beta chains recognize cytomegalovirus antigens. CMV serostatus was the only immune exposure information available for the cohort. It was suggested by the authors that the approach could potentially be generalized to other disease states and immunological phenotypes. A further reported finding was that TCR beta sequences accurately predicted the HLA-A and HLA-B alleles for most subjects in the first cohort. According to a later analysis, most CMV-associated TCR beta chains appeared to be HLA-restricted, and the HLA associations seemed to be driven largely by CMV exposure. The classifier was reported to diagnose cytomegalovirus status with high specificity and sensitivity in both the original and validation cohorts. In the study, around 150 TCR beta chains were listed as associated with cytomegalovirus. According to a later genetic analysis, donors in an Asian-associated ancestry cluster had fewer N-insertions in productive TCRs than the approximately 670-donor mean. Roughly uniform sequencing depth across donors was assumed in presence/absence analyses, although this assumption may not hold. Because HLA typing was unavailable for some donors at each locus, only the typed subset was used in association tests.

The cohort was made up of about 670 healthy bone marrow donors. Cohort members were all nominally healthy when sampled, although unrecorded immune exposures were likely present. The donor tested CMV seronegative and was one of the 352 seronegative cohort members. A peripheral blood sample was provided by each donor, and peripheral blood mononuclear cells were used for TCR beta sequencing. Genomic DNA was extracted from the blood cell samples with the Qiagen DNeasy Blood Extraction Kit. The protocol used for the library was the immunoSEQ multiplex PCR assay. The multiplex PCR relied on a mix of 60 forward primers for TCR Vbeta segments and 13 reverse primers for TCR Jbeta segments. A multiplex PCR assay on genomic DNA amplified the CDR3 region of rearranged TCR beta genes. The amplified TCR beta libraries were sequenced on the Illumina HiSeq System as 87-base-pair reads. The authors' analysis ran thus. A later analysis tallied tens of millions of unique TCR beta chains across the 666 repertoires, and approximately 11 million of those chains were shared by two or more donors. To remove PCR and sequencing errors, raw reads were error-corrected and collapsed into unique sequences using a nearest-neighbor algorithm that merged closely related sequences. To assign V, D and J gene segments, CDR3 sequences were aligned to IMGT reference sequences. Each retained sequence needed at least a six-nucleotide match to both a V gene segment and a J gene segment. A rearrangement counted as productive if the CDR3 had no stop codons and remained in frame with V and J, and every other rearrangement counted as non-productive. CDR3 was defined according to IMGT convention as the region running from the second conserved V-encoded cysteine to the conserved J-encoded phenylalanine. Sequences without an unambiguous match to a single V gene segment were excluded from the earlier analysis of 587 of the donors. In an earlier analysis of roughly 600 of the donors, a V segment was called functional when productive rearrangements were above 56.7%, and segregating when the standard deviation between donors exceeded 5%. To diagnose cytomegalovirus status from the catalog of TCR beta chain sequences, a statistical classification framework was built. In a later analysis, TCR nucleotide sequences were compared against IMGT/GENE-DB human TR gene sequences so that V and J genes could be assigned. In a later analysis, CDR3 sequences and most-parsimonious VDJ recombination scenarios were assigned using the TCRdist pipeline. In a later analysis, each TCR beta chain was defined by its CDR3 amino acid sequence together with its V-gene family, and reads without a unique V-gene family were excluded. In a later analysis, approximately 590 highly shared, low-generation-probability nucleotide sequences were removed to address suspected cross-contamination and a sequencing artifact. A later analysis calculated a clonal expansion index for each public chain from normalized within-repertoire ranks of inferred template counts. Generation probabilities in a later analysis came from a VDJ recombination model fitted to out-of-frame rearrangements, and those results were checked against IGoR. Hypergeometric tests were used in a later analysis to score TCR-TCR, TCR-HLA and TCR-CMV co-occurrence, with a repertoire-size bias correction applied to the TCR pairs. A later analysis estimated false discovery rates by permuting HLA or CMV assignments 20 times. In a later analysis, co-occurring TCRs were grouped using DBSCAN, with TCRdist sequence similarity added in when clustering inside HLA-allele-positive subsets. Repertoires with fewer than 30,000 or more than 120,000 public chains were left out of co-occurrence clustering, as were about five repertoires with anomalous nucleotide sharing. Not all clones reach the TCRdb copy of this immuneACCESS table, which keeps in-frame sequences only. Checked studies attribute under half of the gap to unresolved V genes and leave the rest unexplained. V and J calls and clone size follow that table, whereas D and trimming were derived from the DNA. A total of 85,000 to 120,000 clones appear in this sample, 70% to 80% of them only once. The top ten clones comprise about 3.6% of the sample.

The chain uses TRBV4-2 and TRBJ1-5, and the D gene may be TRBD1, 5 bases matching. The sequence came from a man aged 55-75 years in good health and CMV-seronegative. Specimen: PBMCs. This receptor carries the CDR3 CASSQPGTNQPQHF. The DNA sequence follows: TGTGCCAGCAGCCAACCAGGGACTAATCAGCCCCAGCATTTT.